The 17 T cell receptor beta chains given below trace back to one sample, sequenced in a study of T cell clonotyping in hematopoietic cell transplantation. TCRdb keeps only in-frame clones here, not all; method: immunoSEQ multiplex PCR. The sample holds around 11,000 clones; 40% to 65% are singletons and the top ten take 10% to 15%. The sequenced sample was peripheral blood mononuclear cells, obtained 100 days after allogeneic stem cell transplant. These receptors all stem from a female patient aged 45 to 65 who had an allogeneic stem cell transplant from an unrelated donor, so the T cells may come from the graft donor. Some clones in this sample may be carry-over from other donors' samples.

This clone appeared a few times. The chain recombines TRBV9 with TRBJ2-1; 8 bases align to TRBD2. Germline V CDR1 and CDR2: SGDLS, YYNGEE. V dropped 0 bases and J dropped 8; count of bases not matched to a gene: 7. CDR3 length equals 15 residues. Written as DNA, the CDR3 is TGTGCCAGCAGCGTAGACGGGGGGGCTTCAGATGAGCAGTTCTTC. It translates to CASSVDGGASDEQFF.

The J gene is TRBJ1-1, the V gene TRBV5-8; D is unclear. Trimming pared 4 bases from V and 5 bases from J, leaving 15 bases between. The CDR3 contains 14 residues. CDR1 is SGHTS, CDR2 YDEGEE, per germline. The DNA for the CDR3 is TGTGCCAGCAGCCGGGAATCCTCGGGGACTGAAGCTTTCTTT. Protein sequence: CASSRESSGTEAFF.

J is TRBJ2-5 and V is TRBV6-5; 7 bases are shared with TRBD1. The CDR3 has 15 residues. Losses at the gene ends were 5 bases for V and 5 bases for J; bases not matched to a gene: 11. CDR1 is MNHEY and CDR2 is SVGAGI in the germline V gene. The chain's CDR3 is CASSVLTGAQETQYF. CDR3 DNA: TGTGCCAGCAGTGTACTAACAGGGGCACAGGAGACCCAGTACTTC.

This clone was seen a single time. The gene calls are TRBV7-2 and TRBJ2-6; 7 bases line up with TRBD1. Losses at the gene ends were 2 bases for V and 1 base for J; bases not matched to a gene: 5. The CDR3 totals 17 residues. From germline, CDR1 is SGHTA and CDR2 FQGNSA. CDR3 in amino acids: CASSLPDRVSGANVLTF. CDR3 nucleotides: TGTGCCAGCAGCTTACCAGACAGGGTATCTGGGGCCAACGTCCTGACTTTC. Filled out from reference TRBV7-2 and TRBJ2-6, the complete variable domain reads GAGVSQSPSNKVTEKGKDVELRCDPISGHTALYWYRQSLGQGLEFLIYFQGNSAPDKSGLPSDRFSAERTGGSVSTLTIQRTQQEDSAVYLCASSLPDRVSGANVLTFGAGSRLTVL.

The V gene is TRBV30, the J gene TRBJ1-4; TRBD1 aligns across 7 bases. The CDR3 length is 16 residues. The ends lost 1 base at V and 7 bases at J; junction bases unmatched: 12. The V gene's germline CDR1 is GTSNPN and CDR2 SVGIG (reference sequence). The CDR3 sequence: CAWSGGRQGGGEKLFF. The CDR3 coding sequence is TGTGCCTGGAGTGGAGGCCGGCAGGGGGGTGGTGAAAAACTGTTTTTT.

This sequence joins TRBV30 and TRBJ1-1, with D uncertain. Germline V gene lookup returns CDR1 GTSNPN and CDR2 SVGIG (reference sequence). The CDR3 is 13 residues long. The germline V and J ends were trimmed by 4 bases and 1 base, with 10 bases remaining between them. The CDR3 spells CAWTRQTNTEAFF. CDR3 coding DNA: TGTGCCTGGACTCGCCAAACGAACACTGAAGCTTTCTTT.

V is TRBV9 and J is TRBJ2-7, with D possibly TRBD1 on 5 matching bases. The germline V gene encodes CDR1 SGDLS and CDR2 YYNGEE. The CDR3 has 14 residues. The germline V and J ends were trimmed by 4 bases and 2 bases, with 13 bases remaining between them. The CDR3 is CASSLGAEPYEQYF. DNA of the CDR3: TGTGCCAGCAGCCTAGGGGCAGAACCCTACGAGCAGTACTTC. Full variable domain (outside the CDR3, taken from reference TRBV9 and TRBJ2-7): DSGVTQTPKHLITATGQRVTLRCSPRSGDLSVYWYQQSLDQGLQFLIQYYNGEERAKGNILERFSAQQFPDLHSELNLSSLELGDSALYFCASSLGAEPYEQYFGPGTRLTVT.

The rearrangement joins TRBV6-6 to TRBJ1-5; 7 nucleotides match TRBD1. Germline CDR1 is MNHNY and CDR2 is SVGAGI (reference sequence). The CDR3 is made up of 15 amino acids. With V trimmed by 6 bases and J by 3 bases, 8 bases remained unmatched. This CDR3 reads CASRSGRGANQPQHF. Here the CDR3 DNA reads TGTGCCAGCAGGTCGGGCAGGGGGGCCAATCAGCCCCAGCATTTT.

In this sample, this clone turned up once. The V call is TRBV30, the J call TRBJ1-2; possible D gene TRBD1, 5 bases. Germline CDR1 and CDR2: GTSNPN and SVGIG (reference sequence). This CDR3 is built from 12 residues. The ends were cut back, 4 bases at V and 7 bases at J, with 13 bases in the middle. The CDR3 region is CAWNKGPGGYTF. The CDR3 bases are TGTGCCTGGAACAAGGGACCAGGTGGCTACACCTTC.

This chain connects TRBV30 to TRBJ1-5; no definite D call. V lost 0 bases and J lost 4, with 7 bases in between. This CDR3 is 13 amino acids long. The germline gives CDR1 GTSNPN, CDR2 SVGIG (reference sequence). CDR3 residues: CAWSVQQNQPQHF. CDR3 nucleotides: TGTGCCTGGAGTGTACAGCAGAATCAGCCCCAGCATTTT.

The rearrangement links TRBV4-2 to TRBJ2-2; D not certain. V was trimmed by 3 bases and J by 5 bases, leaving 1 base between them. The CDR3 totals 11 residues. Germline V CDR1 and CDR2: LGHNA, YNFKEQ. The CDR3 bases are TGTGCCAGCAGCCATACCGGGGAGCTGTTTTTT. This encodes CASSHTGELFF.

The CDR3 DNA sequence: TGCGCCAGCAGCTTGGGCCGACAGCAGACAGATACGCAGTATTTT. It translates to CASSLGRQQTDTQYF. The rearrangement uses TRBV5-1 and TRBJ2-3, with D possibly being TRBD1 (5 bases). The CDR3 covers 15 residues. Germline V gene lookup returns CDR1 SGHRS and CDR2 YFSETQ. V shed 0 bases and J shed 3 bases, with 11 bases lying between them.

This clone showed up just a few times. The rearrangement links TRBV7-2 to TRBJ2-7, with D possibly being TRBD1 (5 bases). CDR1 SGHTA and CDR2 FQGNSA come from the germline V gene. This CDR3 comprises 14 residues. Trimming stripped 5 bases from V and 2 bases from J, with 13 bases between. The chain's CDR3 is CASSPRRDTYEQYF. CDR3 DNA sequence: TGTGCCAGCAGCCCCCGCAGGGATACCTACGAGCAGTACTTC.

This chain links TRBV27 with TRBJ1-2; D is unresolved. CDR3 length: 12 residues. Trimming stripped 5 bases from V and 4 bases from J, with 8 bases between. Germline-derived CDR1 and CDR2 are MNHEY and SMNVEV (reference sequence). The CDR3 loop is CASSPGPYGYTF. The CDR3 DNA reads TGTGCCAGCAGTCCAGGACCCTATGGCTACACCTTC.

V and J are TRBV2 and TRBJ1-1; D ambiguous. The CDR3 is 14 residues long. Trimming left V 5 bases short and J 0 bases short, with 10 bases between. Germline CDR1 and CDR2: SNHLY and FYNNEI. This CDR3 reads CASSWRAMNTEAFF. CDR3 in DNA: TGTGCCAGCAGTTGGCGGGCAATGAACACTGAAGCTTTCTTT.

This clone was seen only a few times. The chain carries TRBV4-3 and TRBJ2-7; D is possibly TRBD2 (5 bases). CDR1 LGHNA and CDR2 YSLEER come from the germline V gene. The CDR3 has 15 amino acids. V lost 3 bases and J 4 bases, leaving 16 bases between the germline ends. CDR3 sequence reads: CASSHYGGTGYEQYF. CDR3 sequence (DNA): TGCGCCAGCAGCCACTATGGAGGAACGGGGTACGAGCAGTACTTC.

The rearrangement joins TRBV30 to TRBJ2-4; 7 nucleotides line up with TRBD2. The germline gives CDR1 GTSNPN, CDR2 SVGIG (reference sequence). V gave up 2 bases and J gave up 0 bases; unmatched junction bases: 7. The CDR3 has 16 amino acids. As DNA, the CDR3 is TGTGCCTGGAGTAAGGGAGGGAATTTAGCCAAAAACATTCAGTACTTC. It translates to CAWSKGGNLAKNIQYF.